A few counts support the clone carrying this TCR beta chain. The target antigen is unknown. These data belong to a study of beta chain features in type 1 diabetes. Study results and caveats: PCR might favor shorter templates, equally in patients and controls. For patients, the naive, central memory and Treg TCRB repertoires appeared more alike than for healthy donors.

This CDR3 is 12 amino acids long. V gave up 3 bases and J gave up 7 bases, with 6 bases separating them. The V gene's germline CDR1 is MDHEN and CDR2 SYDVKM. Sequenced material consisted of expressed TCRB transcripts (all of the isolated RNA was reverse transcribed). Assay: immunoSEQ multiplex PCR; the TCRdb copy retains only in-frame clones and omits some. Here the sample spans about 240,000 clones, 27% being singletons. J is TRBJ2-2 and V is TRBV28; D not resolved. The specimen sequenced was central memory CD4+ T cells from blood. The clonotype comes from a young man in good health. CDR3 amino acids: CASSFRVGELFF. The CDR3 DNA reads TGTGCCAGCAGTTTCCGTGTCGGGGAGCTGTTTTTT.